Included here is one TCR beta chain sequence, with context. What it binds is unknown. This sample was included in a study of vaccination and CD4 T cells after COVID-19. Across the study: Investigators stimulated cells with overlapping spike peptides drawn from SARS-CoV-2, HCoV-NL63, HCoV-OC43 and HCoV-229E.

Sequenced with the Oncomine TCR Beta short-read assay was DNA taken from cultured CD4+ T cells. TCRdb re-derived calls from the PCR reads in MiXCR, one entry per CDR3 protein. The top ten hold about 33% of the sample, which has 9,500 to 15,000 distinct CDR3 sequences, around half seen once. The V end was cut by 2 bases, the J end by 3 bases, with 12 bases between. This CDR3 comprises 15 residues. CDR1 is SGHNT and CDR2 is YYREEE in the germline V gene (reference sequence). Broader study findings: SARS-CoV-2-reactive clonotypes showed a nonsignificant median rise from roughly 22 to 38.

The sample's treatment: roughly nine-day PBMC culture with coronavirus spike peptide pools or control peptides (ViraFEST assay). Culture conditions combined 2.2 million or so PBMCs per well with about 9.2 IU/ml IL-2 and 8 to 10 ug/ml peptide pools. Material for sequencing was CD4+ T cells from blood, cultured in vitro. This sequence originates from a human donor who had recovered from COVID-19. The rearrangement links TRBV5-4 to TRBJ2-1; either TRBD1 or TRBD2 may fit D (5 bases each). The CDR3 loop reads CASSFTGTVYNEQFF. The DNA for the CDR3 is TGTGCCAGCAGCTTTACCGGGACGGTCTACAATGAGCAGTTCTTC.